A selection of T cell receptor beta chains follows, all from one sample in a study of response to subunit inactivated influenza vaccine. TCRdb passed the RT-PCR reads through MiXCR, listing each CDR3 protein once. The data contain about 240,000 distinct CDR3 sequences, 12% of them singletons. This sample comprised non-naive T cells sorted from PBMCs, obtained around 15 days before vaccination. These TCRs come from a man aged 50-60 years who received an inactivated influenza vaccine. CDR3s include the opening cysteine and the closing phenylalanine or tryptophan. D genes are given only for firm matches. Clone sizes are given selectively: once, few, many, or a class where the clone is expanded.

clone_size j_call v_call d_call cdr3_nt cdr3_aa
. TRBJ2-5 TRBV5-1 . TGCGCCAGCAGCAAGGGAGATGGGCAAGAGACCCAGTACTTC CASSKGDGQETQYF
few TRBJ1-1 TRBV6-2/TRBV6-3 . TGTGCCAGCAGTTACTCGGGCAGCCCCATGAACACTGAAGCTTTCTTT CASSYSGSPMNTEAFF
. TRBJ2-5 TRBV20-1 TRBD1 TGCAGTGCGGTACAGGGGATCGGACAAGAGACCCAGTACTTC CSAVQGIGQETQYF
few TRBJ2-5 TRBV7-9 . TGTGCCAGCAAGGAATCAGGGGAGACCCAGTACTTC CASKESGETQYF
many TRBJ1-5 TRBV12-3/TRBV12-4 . TGTGCCAGCAGTTTAGGGCAGCTAGGAAATCAGCCCCAGCATTTT CASSLGQLGNQPQHF
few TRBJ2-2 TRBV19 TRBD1 TGTGCCAGTAGATGGACAGGACCGAACACCGGGGAGCTGTTTTTT CASRWTGPNTGELFF
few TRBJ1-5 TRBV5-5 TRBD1 TGTGCCAGCAGCTTGAGGGGGCCGGGGGGGAATCAGCCCCAGCATTTT CASSLRGPGGNQPQHF
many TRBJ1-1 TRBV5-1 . TGCGCCAGCAGCTTCGCCCAGCTGGGGGCCTACACTGAAGCTTTCTTT CASSFAQLGAYTEAFF
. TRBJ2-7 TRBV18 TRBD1 TGTGCCAGCTCACCACGGGACAGGGGATACGAGCAGTACTTC CASSPRDRGYEQYF
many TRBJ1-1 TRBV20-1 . TGCAGTGCCAAAGACCCCGTGAAGGCTTTCTTT CSAKDPVKAFF
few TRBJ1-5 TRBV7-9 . TGTGCCAGCAGCTACACCGGAGGACCCCAGCATTTT CASSYTGGPQHF
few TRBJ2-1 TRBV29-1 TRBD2 TGCAGCGTTGAAGATCGGGCGGGGGGCCTATACAATGAGCAGTTCTTC CSVEDRAGGLYNEQFF
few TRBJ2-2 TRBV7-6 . TGTGCCAGCAGCCAAAACAATAAGCTAGGGGACACCGGGGAGCTGTTTTTT CASSQNNKLGDTGELFF
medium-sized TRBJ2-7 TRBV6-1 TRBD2 TGTGCCAGCAGTCCAGCGGGAAGCTACGAGCAGTACTTC CASSPAGSYEQYF
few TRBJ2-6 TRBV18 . TGTGCCAGCTCACCAGCAGGGCTAACTCGAATCTCTGGGGCCAACGTCCTGACTTTC CASSPAGLTRISGANVLTF
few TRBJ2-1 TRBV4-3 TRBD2 TGCGCCAGCAGCCAAGATTCCCTAGCGGGAGCCGGTGAGCAGTTCTTC CASSQDSLAGAGEQFF
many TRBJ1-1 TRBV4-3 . TGCGCCAGCAGACAAGATGTGGGGCCGGGCACTGAAGCTTTCTTT CASRQDVGPGTEAFF
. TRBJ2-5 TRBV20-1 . TGCAGTGCTGGAGGGACGTCCGCGGGCCAAGAGACCCAGTACTTC CSAGGTSAGQETQYF
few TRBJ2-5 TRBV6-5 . TGTGCCAGCAGTTACTCGATTCCGGGTATGGGGGAGACCCAGTACTTC CASSYSIPGMGETQYF
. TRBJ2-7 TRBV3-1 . TGTGCCAGCAGCCCAGGGGGGGCTCTATCGTACGAGCAGTACTTC CASSPGGALSYEQYF
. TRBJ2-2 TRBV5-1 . TGCGCCAGCAGCTTGGTTAATCTAGGAACCGGGGAGCTGTTTTTT CASSLVNLGTGELFF
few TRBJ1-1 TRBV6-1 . TGTGCCAGCCGCAGAGGGGGATCGAACACTGAAGCTTTCTTT CASRRGGSNTEAFF
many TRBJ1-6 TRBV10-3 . TGTGCCATCAGTGAGTCTGGGAGGTCTTCACCCCTCCACTTT CAISESGRSSPLHF
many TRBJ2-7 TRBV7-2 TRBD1 TGTGCCAGCAGCAGGGGACAGCTCACCTACGAGCAGTACTTC CASSRGQLTYEQYF
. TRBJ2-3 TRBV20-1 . TGCAGTGCTAGAGGCTTACCCAGCACGACTAGCACAGATACGCAGTATTTT CSARGLPSTTSTDTQYF
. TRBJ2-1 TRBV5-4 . TGTGCCAGCAGCTTGGAAGGCGATGAGCAGTTCTTC CASSLEGDEQFF
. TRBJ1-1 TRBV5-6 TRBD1 TGTGCCAGCAGCTTGAGGGACAGGGAGAACACTGAAGCTTTCTTT CASSLRDRENTEAFF
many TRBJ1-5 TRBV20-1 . TGCAGTGCTTCTGACAGGTCCGGGCAGCCCCAGCATTTT CSASDRSGQPQHF
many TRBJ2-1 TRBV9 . TGTGCCAGCAGCGTAGTGGGTGGGAGTGCGTCCGGTGAGCAGTTCTTC CASSVVGGSASGEQFF
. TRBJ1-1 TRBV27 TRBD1 TGTGCCAGTCACAGGGGCCGGAACACTGAAGCTTTCTTT CASHRGRNTEAFF
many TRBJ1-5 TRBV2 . TGTGCCAGCAGTGAAGTAGGACTTCAGCCCCAGCATTTT CASSEVGLQPQHF
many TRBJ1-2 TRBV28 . TGTGCCAGCAGTGTATTAGATCCTAACTATGGCTACACCTTC CASSVLDPNYGYTF
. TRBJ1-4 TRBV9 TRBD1 TGTGCCAGCAGCGTAGGAGGGGGCAATAATGAAAAACTGTTTTTT CASSVGGGNNEKLFF
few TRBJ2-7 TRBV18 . TGTGCCAGCTCACCAGTAGACTACGAGCAGTACTTC CASSPVDYEQYF
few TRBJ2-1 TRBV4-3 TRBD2 TGCGCCAGCAGCCTAACAGCGGGGGGCGAGAATGAGCAGTTCTTC CASSLTAGGENEQFF
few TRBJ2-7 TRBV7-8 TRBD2 TGTGCCAGCAGCTTAAACATAGCGGGTCTCTCCTACGAGCAGTACTTC CASSLNIAGLSYEQYF
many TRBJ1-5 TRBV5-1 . TGCGCCAGCAAGGTCCGGACATTCGCGAACAGCAATCAGCCCCAGCATTTT CASKVRTFANSNQPQHF
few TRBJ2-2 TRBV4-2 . TGTGCCAGCAGCCAAGTCTGGGCGAGGGTTAGGGGCACCGGGGAGCTGTTTTTT CASSQVWARVRGTGELFF
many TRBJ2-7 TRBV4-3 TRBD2 TGCGCCAGCAGCCCCCCAAGGGGCCGGGGACTAGCGGGAGCTCCCTACGAGCAGTACTTC CASSPPRGRGLAGAPYEQYF
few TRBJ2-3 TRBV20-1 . TGCAGCGCAGGGCTACACACAGATACGCAGTATTTT CSAGLHTDTQYF
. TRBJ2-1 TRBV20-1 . TGCAGTGCTAGAGATCAAGGCGGGGTCCGAAATGAGCAGTTCTTC CSARDQGGVRNEQFF
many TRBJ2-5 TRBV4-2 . TGTGCCAGCAGCCAAGATACTAGCCAAGAGACCCAGTACTTC CASSQDTSQETQYF
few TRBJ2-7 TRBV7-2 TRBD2 TGTGCCAGCAGCCCCGGGGGGAGGCTTTACGAGCAGTACTTC CASSPGGRLYEQYF
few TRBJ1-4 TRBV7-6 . TGTGCCAGCAGCCCCGAGTACTCTCTTAGTGAAAAACTGTTTTTT CASSPEYSLSEKLFF
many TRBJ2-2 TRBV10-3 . TGTGCCATCAGTCCCCCTCAGCGTGGGGAGCTGTTTTTT CAISPPQRGELFF
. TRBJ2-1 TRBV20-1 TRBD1 TGCAGTGCTAGGGGGACAGATTACAATGTGCAGTTCTTC CSARGTDYNVQFF
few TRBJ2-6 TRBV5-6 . TGTGCCAGCAGCCTCCTTTATACGAGGGGATCCGGGGCCAACGTCCTGACTTTC CASSLLYTRGSGANVLTF
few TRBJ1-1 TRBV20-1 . TGCAGTGCTAGCGAGGGGCCACTGAACACTGAAGCTTTCTTT CSASEGPLNTEAFF
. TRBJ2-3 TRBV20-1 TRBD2 TGCAGTGCTAGAGATTGGGCTAGCGGGACTAGCACAGATACGCAGTATTTT CSARDWASGTSTDTQYF
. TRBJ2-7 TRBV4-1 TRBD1 TGCGCCAGCAGCCAAATAACAGGGGGCGGCGAGCAGTACTTC CASSQITGGGEQYF
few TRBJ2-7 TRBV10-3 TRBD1 TGTGCCATCAGTGACCCCGGGACAGGGGGGCGACCGCCCACCTACGAGCAGTACTTC CAISDPGTGGRPPTYEQYF
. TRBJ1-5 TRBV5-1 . TGCGCCAGCAGCTTGTCCCCGGATACGAATCAGCCCCAGCATTTT CASSLSPDTNQPQHF
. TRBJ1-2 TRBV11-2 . TGTGCCAGCAGCTTTTCGGGTCGTGTCGGGGGCGCCCTGGAGGATGGCTACACCTTC CASSFSGRVGGALEDGYTF
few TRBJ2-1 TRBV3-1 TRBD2 TGTGCCAGCAGCCAAGAAAGACTAGCGGGACACAATGAGCAGTTCTTC CASSQERLAGHNEQFF
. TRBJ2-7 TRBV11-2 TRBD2 TGTGCCAGCACCCTGACTAGCGGGTCTTCCTACGAGCAGTACTTC CASTLTSGSSYEQYF
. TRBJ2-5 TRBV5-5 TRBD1 TGTGCCAGCAGCTGGACAGGGGGCCAAGAGACCCAGTACTTC CASSWTGGQETQYF
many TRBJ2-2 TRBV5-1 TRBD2 TGCGCCAGCAGCTTGTATATTAGCGGGACCGGGGAGCTGTTTTTT CASSLYISGTGELFF
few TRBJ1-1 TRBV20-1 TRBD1 TGCAGTGCTAGAGGGGACAGGAGGGGAATGAACACTGAAGCTTTCTTT CSARGDRRGMNTEAFF
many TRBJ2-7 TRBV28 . TGTGCCAGCAGCTCGACAGAAACCTACGAGCAGTACTTC CASSSTETYEQYF
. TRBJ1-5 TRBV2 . TGTGCCAGCAGTGAGCTCTCAGGGGGCAATCAGCCCCAGCATTTT CASSELSGGNQPQHF